The following is a TCR beta chain sequence with its context. The antigen is unknown. Produced via immunoSEQ multiplex PCR; TCRdb's table is partial and in-frame only. The data hold about 97,000 clones, with around 93% observed a single time. Deletions cut 4 bases from V and 2 bases from J, with 10 bases between. The CDR3 spans 14 residues. CDR1 and CDR2 from the germline V gene are SGHNT and YENEEA. The record originates from a study of graft-versus-host responses after intestinal transplantation. At the level of the study: All recipients got anti-thymocyte globulin induction, then tacrolimus and steroids for approximately 3 years.

Whole-study findings and limits: Allograft graft-versus-host to host-versus-graft clonal ratios ran high in patients with graft-donor T cell macrochimerism.

This specimen consisted of unstimulated CD8+ T cells sorted from spleen or lymph node cells, obtained before transplant. The TCR was taken from a human donor who was the organ donor for an intestinal transplant. This chain connects TRBV11-3 to TRBJ2-3; a weak D match, TRBD1 (5 bases). Here the CDR3 reads CASSSRGTTDTQYF. CDR3 DNA: TGTGCCAGCAGCTCTAGGGGCACCACAGATACGCAGTATTTT.